This T cell receptor beta chain was retrieved from a study of Graves' ophthalmopathy and Graves' hyperthyroidism. Study-wide results and limits: As the model predicted ophthalmopathy progression, it achieved a sensitivity of 55% to 71% and a specificity of roughly 73%.

CDR3 regions of TCR beta were amplified from RNA transcripts. Investigators did first-round RT-PCR with HTBI primers, then second-round multiplex PCR. TCRdb re-derived calls from the multiplex PCR reads in MiXCR, one entry per CDR3 protein. The sample carries over a million distinct CDR3 sequences, less than 45% recorded once. Regarding this clonotype: Its target is not known.

Clinical symptoms, serum thyroxine, TRAb, thyroid ultrasound and orbital computed tomography determined diagnosis. The CDR3 is made up of 13 amino acids. Germline V lookup: CDR1 SQVTM, CDR2 ANQGSEA. The V gene lost 4 bases and the J gene lost 7 bases, with 14 bases spanning the gap. The sequence was obtained from an adult man with Graves' hyperthyroidism. The sequenced sample was peripheral blood or thyroid tissue (not recorded which). V usage is TRBV29-1 and J usage is TRBJ1-3; D is perhaps TRBD1 (5 bases). The CDR3: CSVGTGGTNTIYF. CDR3 bases: TGCAGCGTTGGTACGGGGGGAACGAACACCATATATTTT.